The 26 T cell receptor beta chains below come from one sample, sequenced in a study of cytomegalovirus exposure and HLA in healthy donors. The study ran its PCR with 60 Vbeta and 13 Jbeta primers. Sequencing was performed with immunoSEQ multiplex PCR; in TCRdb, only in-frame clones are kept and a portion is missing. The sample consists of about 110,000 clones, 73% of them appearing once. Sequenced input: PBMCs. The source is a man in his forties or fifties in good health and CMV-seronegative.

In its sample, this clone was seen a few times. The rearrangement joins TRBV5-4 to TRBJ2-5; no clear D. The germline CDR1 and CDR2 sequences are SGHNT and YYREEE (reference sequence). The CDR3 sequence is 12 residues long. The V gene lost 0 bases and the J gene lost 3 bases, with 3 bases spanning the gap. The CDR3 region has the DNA TGTGCCAGCAGCTTGGCCAAAGAGACCCAGTACTTC. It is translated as CASSLAKETQYF. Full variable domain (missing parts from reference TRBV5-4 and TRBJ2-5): ETGVTQSPTHLIKTRGQQVTLRCSSQSGHNTVSWYQQALGQGPQFIFQYYREEENGRGNFPPRFSGLQFPNYSSELNVNALELDDSALYLCASSLAKETQYFGPGTRLLVL.

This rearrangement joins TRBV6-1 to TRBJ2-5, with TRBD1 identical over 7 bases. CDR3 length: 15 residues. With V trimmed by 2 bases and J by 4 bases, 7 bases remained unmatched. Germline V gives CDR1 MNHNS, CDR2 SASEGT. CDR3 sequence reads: CASSELRGHGETQYF. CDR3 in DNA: TGTGCCAGCAGTGAACTGAGGGGGCACGGAGAGACCCAGTACTTC.

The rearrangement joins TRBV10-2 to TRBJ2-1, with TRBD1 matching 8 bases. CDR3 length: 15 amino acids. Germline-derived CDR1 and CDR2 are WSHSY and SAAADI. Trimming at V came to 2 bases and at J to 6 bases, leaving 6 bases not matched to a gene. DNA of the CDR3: TGCGCCAGCAGTGAGCCTGGACAGGGAGGCAATGAGCAGTTCTTC. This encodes CASSEPGQGGNEQFF.

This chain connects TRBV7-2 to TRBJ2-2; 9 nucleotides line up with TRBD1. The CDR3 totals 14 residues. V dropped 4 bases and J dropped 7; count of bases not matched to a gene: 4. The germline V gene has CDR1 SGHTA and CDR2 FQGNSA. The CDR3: CASSWDRAGGELFF. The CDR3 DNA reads TGTGCCAGCAGCTGGGACAGGGCTGGCGGGGAGCTGTTTTTT.

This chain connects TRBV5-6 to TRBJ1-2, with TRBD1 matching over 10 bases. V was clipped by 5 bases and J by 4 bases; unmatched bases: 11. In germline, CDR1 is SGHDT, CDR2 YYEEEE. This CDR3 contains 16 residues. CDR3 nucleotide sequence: TGTGCCAGCAGAATCCGGGACAGGGGTGGTGCCTATGGCTACACCTTC. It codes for CASRIRDRGGAYGYTF.

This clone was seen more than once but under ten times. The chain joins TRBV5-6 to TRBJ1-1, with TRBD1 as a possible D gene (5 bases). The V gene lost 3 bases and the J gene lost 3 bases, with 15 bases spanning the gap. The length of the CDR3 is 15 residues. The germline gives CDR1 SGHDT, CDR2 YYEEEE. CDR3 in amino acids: CASSSSGAGDTEAFF. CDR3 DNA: TGTGCCAGCAGCTCATCTGGGGCGGGAGACACTGAAGCTTTCTTT.

The CDR3 bases are TGTGCCAGCAGCTTGGAATTATCACGGGGCGAGCAGTACTTC. Translation: CASSLELSRGEQYF. The J gene is TRBJ2-7, the V gene TRBV5-4; the D gene is possibly TRBD2 (5 bases). Per the germline V gene, CDR1 is SGHNT and CDR2 is YYREEE (reference sequence). The length of the CDR3 is 14 residues. V was trimmed by 0 bases and J by 6 bases, leaving 13 bases between them. Full variable domain (missing parts from reference TRBV5-4 and TRBJ2-7): ETGVTQSPTHLIKTRGQQVTLRCSSQSGHNTVSWYQQALGQGPQFIFQYYREEENGRGNFPPRFSGLQFPNYSSELNVNALELDDSALYLCASSLELSRGEQYFGPGTRLTVT.

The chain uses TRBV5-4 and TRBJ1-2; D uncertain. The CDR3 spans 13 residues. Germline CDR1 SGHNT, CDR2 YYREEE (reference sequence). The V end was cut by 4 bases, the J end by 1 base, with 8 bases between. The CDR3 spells CASSQRVNYGYTF. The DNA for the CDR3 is TGTGCCAGCAGCCAACGAGTTAACTATGGCTACACCTTC.

The CDR3 nucleotides are TGCAGCGTTGTGGGCCAGGTGACGAACTATGGCTACACCTTC. Its translation: CSVVGQVTNYGYTF. This chain links TRBV29-1 with TRBJ1-2; D not resolved. The CDR3 runs to 14 residues. Germline CDR1 reads SQVTM; CDR2 reads ANQGSEA. Trimming removed 4 bases from V and 2 bases from J, with 14 bases in between.

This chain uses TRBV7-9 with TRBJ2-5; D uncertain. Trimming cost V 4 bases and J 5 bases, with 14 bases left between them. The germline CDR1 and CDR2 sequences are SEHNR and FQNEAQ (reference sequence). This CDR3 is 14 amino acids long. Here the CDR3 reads CASSSITAPETQYF. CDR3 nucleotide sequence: TGTGCCAGCAGCTCTATAACAGCCCCGGAGACCCAGTACTTC.

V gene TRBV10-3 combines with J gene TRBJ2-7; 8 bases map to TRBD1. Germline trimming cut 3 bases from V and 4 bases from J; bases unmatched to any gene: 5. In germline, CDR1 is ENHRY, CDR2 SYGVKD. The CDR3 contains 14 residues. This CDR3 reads CAISDGQGAYEQYF. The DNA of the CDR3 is TGTGCCATCAGTGATGGTCAGGGGGCGTACGAGCAGTACTTC.

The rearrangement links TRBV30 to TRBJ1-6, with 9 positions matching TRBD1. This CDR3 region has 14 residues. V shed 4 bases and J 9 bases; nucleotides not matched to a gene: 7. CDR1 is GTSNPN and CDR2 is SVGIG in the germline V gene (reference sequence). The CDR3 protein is CAWNKQGARSPLHF. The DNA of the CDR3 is TGTGCCTGGAACAAACAGGGGGCGCGTTCACCCCTCCACTTT.

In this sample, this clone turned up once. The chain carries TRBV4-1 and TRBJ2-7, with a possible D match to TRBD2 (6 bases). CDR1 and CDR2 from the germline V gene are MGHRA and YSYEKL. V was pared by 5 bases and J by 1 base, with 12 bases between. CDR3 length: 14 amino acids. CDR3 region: CASSLGLPSYEQYF. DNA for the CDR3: TGCGCCAGCAGCTTGGGACTCCCTTCCTACGAGCAGTACTTC.

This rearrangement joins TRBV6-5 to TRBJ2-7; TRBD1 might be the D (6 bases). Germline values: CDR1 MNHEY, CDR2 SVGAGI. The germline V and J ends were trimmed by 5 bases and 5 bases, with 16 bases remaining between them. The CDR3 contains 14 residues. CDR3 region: CASSDRLEGNEQYF. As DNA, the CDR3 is TGTGCCAGCAGTGACAGGTTAGAGGGGAACGAGCAGTACTTC.

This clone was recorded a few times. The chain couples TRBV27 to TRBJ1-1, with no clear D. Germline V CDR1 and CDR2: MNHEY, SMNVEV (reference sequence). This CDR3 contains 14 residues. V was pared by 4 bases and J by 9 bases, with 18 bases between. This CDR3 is CASSSLLTHPQAFF. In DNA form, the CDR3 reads TGTGCCAGCAGTTCTCTCTTGACTCATCCACAAGCTTTCTTT.

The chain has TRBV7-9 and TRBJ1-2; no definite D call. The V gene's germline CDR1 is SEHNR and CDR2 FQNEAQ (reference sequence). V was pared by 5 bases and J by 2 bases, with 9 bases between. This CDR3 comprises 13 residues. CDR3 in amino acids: CASSLPANYGYTF. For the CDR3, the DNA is TGTGCCAGCAGCCTCCCCGCGAACTATGGCTACACCTTC.

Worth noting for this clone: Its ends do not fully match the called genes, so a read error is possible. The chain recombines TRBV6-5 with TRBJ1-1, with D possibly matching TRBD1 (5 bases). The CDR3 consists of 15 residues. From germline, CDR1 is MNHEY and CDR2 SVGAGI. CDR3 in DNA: TGTCCCAGCAGTAGCAGGGTCGAGGCGACAACTGAAGCTTTCTTT. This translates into CPSSSRVEATTEAFF.

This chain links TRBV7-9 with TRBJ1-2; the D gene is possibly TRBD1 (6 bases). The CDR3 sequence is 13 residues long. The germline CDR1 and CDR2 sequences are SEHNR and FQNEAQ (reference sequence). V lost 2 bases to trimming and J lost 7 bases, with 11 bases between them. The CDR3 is CASSLTQGPGYTF. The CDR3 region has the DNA TGTGCCAGCAGCTTAACACAGGGACCTGGCTACACCTTC.

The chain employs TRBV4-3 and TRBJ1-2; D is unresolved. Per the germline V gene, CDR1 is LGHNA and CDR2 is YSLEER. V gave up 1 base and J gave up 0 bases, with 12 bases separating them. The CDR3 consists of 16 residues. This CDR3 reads CASSQGLEEANYGYTF. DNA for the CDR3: TGCGCCAGCAGCCAAGGTTTAGAGGAAGCTAACTATGGCTACACCTTC.

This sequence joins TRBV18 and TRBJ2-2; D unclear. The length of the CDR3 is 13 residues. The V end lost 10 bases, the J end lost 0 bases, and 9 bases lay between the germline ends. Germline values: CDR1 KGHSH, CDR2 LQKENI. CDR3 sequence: CATARPNTGELFF. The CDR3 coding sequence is TGTGCCACCGCGCGCCCGAACACCGGGGAGCTGTTTTTT.

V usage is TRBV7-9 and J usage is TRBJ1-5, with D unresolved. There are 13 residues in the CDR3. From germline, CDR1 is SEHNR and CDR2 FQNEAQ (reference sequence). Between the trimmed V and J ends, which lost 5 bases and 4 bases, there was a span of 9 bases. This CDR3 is CASSLGLNQPQHF. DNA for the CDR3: TGTGCCAGCAGCCTTGGACTTAATCAGCCCCAGCATTTT. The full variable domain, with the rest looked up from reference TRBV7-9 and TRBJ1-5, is DTGVSQNPRHKITKRGQNVTFRCDPISEHNRLYWYRQTLGQGPEFLTYFQNEAQLEKSRLLSDRFSAERPKGSFSTLEIQRTEQGDSAMYLCASSLGLNQPQHFGDGTRLSIL.

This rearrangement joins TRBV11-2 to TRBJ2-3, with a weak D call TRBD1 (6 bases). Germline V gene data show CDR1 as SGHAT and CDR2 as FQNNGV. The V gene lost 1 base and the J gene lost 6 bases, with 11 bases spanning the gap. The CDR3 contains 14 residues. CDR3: CASSLGAGVDTQYF. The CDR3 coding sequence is TGTGCCAGCAGCTTAGGGGCAGGGGTCGATACGCAGTATTTT.

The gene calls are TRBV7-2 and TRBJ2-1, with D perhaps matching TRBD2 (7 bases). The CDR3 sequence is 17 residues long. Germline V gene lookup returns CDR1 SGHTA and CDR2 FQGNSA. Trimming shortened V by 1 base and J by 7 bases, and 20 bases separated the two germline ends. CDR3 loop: CASSLVFVGGPRNEQFF. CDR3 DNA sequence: TGTGCCAGCAGCTTAGTCTTTGTGGGGGGGCCTCGAAATGAGCAGTTCTTC.

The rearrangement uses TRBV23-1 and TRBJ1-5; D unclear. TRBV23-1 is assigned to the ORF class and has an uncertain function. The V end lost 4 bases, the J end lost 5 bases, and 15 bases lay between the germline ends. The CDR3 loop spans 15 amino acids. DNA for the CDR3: TGCGCCAGCAGTCGTGGGCAGTCGCCCGATCAGCCCCAGCATTTT. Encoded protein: CASSRGQSPDQPQHF.

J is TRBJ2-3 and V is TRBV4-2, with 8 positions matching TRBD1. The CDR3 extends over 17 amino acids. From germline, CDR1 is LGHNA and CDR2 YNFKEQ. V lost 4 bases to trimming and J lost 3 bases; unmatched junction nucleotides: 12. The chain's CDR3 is CASSRQAGGRGTDTQYF. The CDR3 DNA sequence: TGTGCCAGCAGCCGGCAAGCAGGGGGCAGGGGAACAGATACGCAGTATTTT.

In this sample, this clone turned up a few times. CDR3 sequence: CASSRWGTGENQPQHF. The DNA for the CDR3 is TGTGCCAGCAGCCGCTGGGGGACAGGGGAGAATCAGCCCCAGCATTTT. The chain couples TRBV27 to TRBJ1-5; 10 bases line up with TRBD1. CDR1 MNHEY and CDR2 SMNVEV come from the germline V gene (reference sequence). The CDR3 is made up of 16 amino acids. V gave up 6 bases and J gave up 4 bases; unmatched junction bases: 9.